The following is a T cell receptor (beta chain) sequence with its context. This entry comes from a study of blood T cell repertoires in COVID-19. Across the study: Material from acute and convalescent COVID-19 was sourced from the United States, Italy and Spain. T cells, B-cell-depleted T cells, or PBMCs supplied cDNA or gDNA.

As originally analysed: Quantification of nucleated cells was approximated via reference gene primer amplification. Sequenced by immunoSEQ multiplex PCR; TCRdb stores in-frame clones only, minus some. V and J calls and clone size are those listed in that table; D and trimming were worked out from the DNA. The table shows about 220,000 clones, with roughly 80% occurring only once. Trimming left V 0 bases short and J 4 bases short, with 8 bases between. The CDR3 has 14 amino acids. The germline V gene encodes CDR1 MNHEY and CDR2 SVGAGI. The sequence was collected from a woman aged 70-85 years with acute or convalescent COVID-19. The chain employs TRBV6-5 and TRBJ2-3; D not certain. Sequences were obtained from peripheral blood. CDR3: CASSYSVEPDTQYF. The CDR3 DNA sequence: TGTGCCAGCAGTTACTCGGTAGAACCAGATACGCAGTATTTT.